This T cell receptor (beta chain) was recorded in a study of T cells in localized non-small cell lung cancer. General study results and limits: A median about 50 of the top 100 tumor clones appeared in adjacent lung. One tumor region alone was sequenced, and heterogeneity therefore remains possible.

This CDR3 is 16 amino acids long. Trimming cost V 2 bases and J 10 bases; bases outside gene matches: 10. Per germline, CDR1 MNHGY and CDR2 SAAAGT. Notes on this clone: Its antigen is still unknown.

Clones were read by immunoSEQ multiplex PCR, and TCRdb kept only the in-frame ones, dropping some. The table records a few thousand clones, over 25% of them present only once. This sequence joins TRBV6-8 and TRBJ1-6, with TRBD1 identical over 8 bases. This specimen consisted of lung tumor tissue, obtained before any cancer treatment. This sequence originates from a male donor aged 60 or over with stage I lung adenocarcinoma. The CDR3 here is CASSYTALDRDSPLHF. Written as DNA, the CDR3 is TGTGCCAGCAGTTACACCGCGCTGGACAGGGACTCACCCCTCCACTTT.